Sequencing of this T cell receptor beta chain was carried out in a study of T cell changes during pregnancy in multiple sclerosis. Germline loops: CDR1 SGHRS, CDR2 YFSETQ. The V gene end was trimmed by 5 bases and the J gene end by 2 bases; junction bases not matched to a gene: 7. This CDR3 has 15 amino acids. The method was immunoSEQ multiplex PCR; TCRdb's version includes in-frame clones alone and lacks a portion of them. The sample lists about 94,000 clones, approximately 95% occurring once. Here the sequenced sample was peripheral blood, taken after pregnancy. The chain recombines TRBV5-1 with TRBJ2-7, with 10 bases lining up with TRBD2. The receptor comes from a female donor with multiple sclerosis, enrolled in a pregnancy study. CDR3 sequence reads: CASSGSGRAPYEQYF. CDR3 coding DNA: TGCGCCAGCAGTGGGAGCGGGAGGGCCCCCTACGAGCAGTACTTC.